The next 32 T cell receptor beta chains were all read from a single sample in a study of T-cell reconstitution after alpha-beta-depleted transplantation in children. Unique molecular identifiers were incorporated during preparation of the TCRbeta library. Each CDR3 protein gets one entry after TCRdb re-called the PCR reads with MiXCR. There are hundreds of thousands of distinct CDR3 sequences in the sample; approximately 10% occur only once, and 6.2% lies in the top ten. This sample comprised PBMCs from the stem cell graft donor, obtained from the stem cell graft. These receptors were taken from a human donor who donated a stem cell graft to a child with acute lymphoblastic leukemia.

The chain has TRBV12-3 or TRBV12-4 and TRBJ1-1; TRBD1 agrees at 7 bases. V shed 6 bases and J 3 bases; nucleotides not matched to a gene: 16. The CDR3 extends over 17 amino acids. The CDR3 region is CASRGQDKSSVYTEAFF. CDR3 bases: TGTGCCAGCAGAGGACAGGACAAATCCTCGGTGTACACTGAAGCTTTCTTT.

This chain uses TRBV3-1 with TRBJ1-5, with D uncertain. Trimming took 0 bases from V and 7 from J, leaving 10 bases between them. Germline CDR1 and CDR2: LGHDT and YNNKEL (reference sequence). The CDR3 contains 14 residues. The CDR3, as DNA: TGTGCCAGCAGCCAAGATCATCGGGGACAGCCCCAGCATTTT. It translates to CASSQDHRGQPQHF. The full variable domain, its missing parts supplied by reference TRBV3-1 and TRBJ1-5, is DTAVSQTPKYLVTQMGNDKSIKCEQNLGHDTMYWYKQDSKKFLKIMFSYNNKELIINETVPNRFSPKSPDKAHLNLHINSLELGDSAVYFCASSQDHRGQPQHFGDGTRLSIL.

The chain has TRBV12-3 or TRBV12-4 and TRBJ2-7; 7 bases match TRBD1. The CDR3 spans 16 residues. V dropped 5 bases and J dropped 6; count of bases not matched to a gene: 16. CDR3 loop: CASSLRQGLVGREQYF. The CDR3 nucleotides read TGTGCCAGCAGTCTCCGACAGGGCCTAGTGGGACGCGAGCAGTACTTC.

This clonotype was counted between two and nine times. The chain is built from TRBV15 and TRBJ1-3; tentatively, D is TRBD1 (5 bases). Looked up from germline, CDR1 is LNHNV and CDR2 is YYDKDF (reference sequence). The germline V and J ends were trimmed by 5 bases and 0 bases, with 14 bases remaining between them. The CDR3 loop spans 16 amino acids. The CDR3 nucleotides read TGTGCCACCAGCGGTATAGGGGTTACCTCTGGAAACACCATATATTTT. This sequence encodes CATSGIGVTSGNTIYF.

This chain uses TRBV5-1 with TRBJ2-1; D is tentatively TRBD1 or TRBD2 (5 bases each). V lost 3 bases and J 5 bases, leaving 12 bases between the germline ends. This CDR3 spans 14 amino acids. Germline V CDR1 and CDR2: SGHRS, YFSETQ. The CDR3 is CASSSSGADNEQFF. As DNA, the CDR3 is TGCGCCAGCAGCTCTTCCGGGGCCGACAATGAGCAGTTCTTC.

V and J are TRBV7-9 and TRBJ2-1; D is undetermined. The CDR3 totals 14 residues. Germline CDR1 and CDR2: SEHNR and FQNEAQ (reference sequence). The V end lost 5 bases, the J end lost 4 bases, and 12 bases lay between the germline ends. CDR3 region: CASSQSDIYNEQFF. The CDR3 region has the DNA TGTGCCAGCAGCCAAAGCGACATATACAATGAGCAGTTCTTC.

This clonotype came up many times. The V gene is TRBV10-3, the J gene TRBJ2-1, with 9 positions matching TRBD1. The CDR3 has 15 residues. Trimming cost V 3 bases and J 9 bases; bases outside gene matches: 9. Germline V gene data show CDR1 as ENHRY and CDR2 as SYGVKD. The CDR3 nucleotides are TGTGCCATCAGTGACCCACAGGGGGCTCAGGGTGAGCAGTTCTTC. Residues: CAISDPQGAQGEQFF.

In this sample, this clonotype turned up many times. V and J are TRBV11-2 and TRBJ1-1, with 7 bases fitting TRBD1. Germline CDR1 and CDR2: SGHAT and FQNNGV. This CDR3 comprises 18 residues. V was pared by 5 bases and J by 1 base, with 16 bases of the junction left unmatched. CDR3: CASSLRDRVNSGNTEAFF. DNA for the CDR3: TGTGCCAGCAGCCTCCGGGACAGAGTAAACAGTGGGAACACTGAAGCTTTCTTT.

This clonotype has a count of ten or more. The J gene is TRBJ1-2, the V gene TRBV6-6; 7 bases align to TRBD1. The germline gives CDR1 MNHNY, CDR2 SVGAGI (reference sequence). The V and J ends lost 2 bases and 6 bases, in that order; junction bases with no gene match: 3. The CDR3 runs 13 residues. The DNA of the CDR3 is TGTGCCAGCAGTTACACAGGGGTTGATGGCTACACCTTC. This translates into CASSYTGVDGYTF.

This clonotype was seen more than once but under ten times. The chain carries TRBV15 and TRBJ1-1; weak D call: TRBD1 (5 bases). Germline CDR1 LNHNV, CDR2 YYDKDF (reference sequence). This CDR3 contains 14 residues. Trimming left V 2 bases short and J 6 bases short, with 13 bases between. This CDR3 reads CATSRTGTLSEAFF. CDR3 nucleotide sequence: TGTGCCACCAGCAGAACCGGGACTCTTTCTGAAGCTTTCTTT.

By share, this clonotype ranks as medium-sized. J is TRBJ2-2 and V is TRBV24-1; tentatively, D is TRBD1 (6 bases). Germline V gene sequence: CDR1 KGHDR, CDR2 SFDVKD. This CDR3 spans 15 amino acids. The V end lost 8 bases, the J end lost 0 bases, and 12 bases lay between the germline ends. The CDR3 region has the DNA TGTGCCACCAACCCGCACAGGGCGAACACCGGGGAGCTGTTTTTT. Its translation is CATNPHRANTGELFF.

This clonotype occurred many times. The chain links TRBV29-1 to TRBJ1-1, with D uncertain. The length of the CDR3 is 15 residues. V lost 4 bases and J 0 bases, leaving 15 bases between the germline ends. CDR1 and CDR2 (germline): SQVTM, ANQGSEA. CDR3 sequence: CSVGGKSVMNTEAFF. Written as DNA, the CDR3 is TGCAGCGTTGGAGGGAAGTCGGTGATGAACACTGAAGCTTTCTTT.

This clonotype was observed a few times. The chain links TRBV20-1 to TRBJ1-2, with D uncertain. V was shortened by 1 base and J by 4 bases, with 1 base between the two germline ends. The CDR3 is 10 residues long. Per germline, CDR1 DFQATT and CDR2 SNEGSKA (reference sequence). This CDR3 is CSARAYGYTF. The DNA of the CDR3 is TGCAGTGCTAGAGCCTATGGCTACACCTTC.

This clonotype has more than one count but fewer than ten. The chain links TRBV27 to TRBJ2-7, with 12 bases identical to TRBD2. From germline, CDR1 is MNHEY and CDR2 SMNVEV (reference sequence). The CDR3 has 16 amino acids. V shed 6 bases, J shed 7 bases, and the junction held 13 bases outside the gene matches. This CDR3 reads CASRPYPSGGAWEQYF. In nucleotides, the CDR3 is TGTGCCAGCAGACCTTATCCTAGCGGGGGGGCGTGGGAGCAGTACTTC.

This clonotype was seen only a few times. The chain carries TRBV7-9 and TRBJ1-1, with D maybe TRBD1 (5 bases). This CDR3 has 13 residues. Per the germline V gene, CDR1 is SEHNR and CDR2 is FQNEAQ (reference sequence). V shed 8 bases and J shed 4 bases, with 14 bases lying between them. CDR3 protein: CASGVGGGTEAFF. The CDR3 region has the DNA TGTGCCAGCGGGGTGGGGGGAGGCACTGAAGCTTTCTTT.

In its sample, this clonotype was seen a few times. This chain links TRBV5-5 with TRBJ1-5; D possibly corresponds to TRBD1 (6 bases). Germline lookup yields CDR1 SGHKS and CDR2 YYEKEE (reference sequence). The germline V and J ends were trimmed by 3 bases and 11 bases, with 21 bases remaining between them. CDR3 length equals 15 residues. The CDR3 protein is CASSSKTGRYGAQHF. In DNA, the CDR3 is TGTGCCAGCAGCTCAAAGACAGGCCGATACGGGGCCCAGCATTTT.

In its sample, this clonotype was seen many times. This rearrangement joins TRBV7-9 to TRBJ2-3; D gene uncertain. The CDR3 has 17 residues. The V and J ends lost 1 base and 2 bases respectively, with 16 bases between them. Germline V gene sequence: CDR1 SEHNR, CDR2 FQNEAQ (reference sequence). CDR3 amino acids: CASSLGSERYYTDTQYF. The CDR3 DNA reads as TGTGCCAGCAGCTTAGGGTCCGAACGGTACTACACAGATACGCAGTATTTT.

This clonotype was seen only a few times. V and J are TRBV6-1 and TRBJ2-1; unclear D gene. The V and J ends lost 4 bases and 5 bases respectively, with 12 bases between them. Germline V gene data show CDR1 as MNHNS and CDR2 as SASEGT. This CDR3 spans 14 amino acids. The CDR3 here is CASSVLSANNEQFF. CDR3 coding DNA: TGTGCCAGCAGTGTGTTAAGCGCAAACAATGAGCAGTTCTTC.

In its sample, this clonotype was seen a few times. In DNA, the CDR3 is TGTGCCAGCAGCTTAGATGCGGGGCTAACTGAAGCTTTCTTT. Encoded protein: CASSLDAGLTEAFF. This chain uses TRBV11-2 with TRBJ1-1; D is perhaps TRBD1 (5 bases). V was shortened by 0 bases and J by 5 bases, with 10 bases between the two germline ends. This CDR3 has 14 residues. In germline, CDR1 is SGHAT, CDR2 FQNNGV.

This clonotype was detected only a few times. V usage is TRBV20-1 and J usage is TRBJ1-1; maybe TRBD1 (5 bases). CDR3 length equals 12 residues. Germline loops: CDR1 DFQATT, CDR2 SNEGSKA (reference sequence). Trimming stripped 1 base from V and 10 bases from J, with 13 bases between. This CDR3 reads CSARVGVSGAFF. In DNA form, the CDR3 reads TGCAGTGCTAGAGTGGGGGTATCGGGAGCTTTCTTT.

The sample holds many counts of this clonotype. The chain combines TRBV12-3 or TRBV12-4 with TRBJ1-2, with D maybe TRBD1 (6 bases). Trimming pared 6 bases from V and 2 bases from J, leaving 10 bases between. This CDR3 contains 13 residues. The CDR3 loop is CASSSQGNYGYTF. CDR3 bases: TGTGCCAGCAGCTCCCAGGGGAACTATGGCTACACCTTC.

This CDR3 reads CASSHLGENTDTQYF. The CDR3 DNA sequence: TGTGCCAGCAGCCACCTGGGCGAGAACACAGATACGCAGTATTTT. The chain is built from TRBV13 and TRBJ2-3; D gene ambiguous. CDR1 is PRHDT and CDR2 is FYEKMQ in the germline V gene (reference sequence). Trimming pared 5 bases from V and 2 bases from J, leaving 14 bases between. The CDR3 is made up of 15 amino acids.

This clonotype has a handful of counts. The rearrangement joins TRBV7-6 to TRBJ1-5; D not certain. The CDR3 length is 18 residues. V was trimmed by 3 bases and J by 0 bases, leaving 18 bases between them. CDR1 is SGHVS and CDR2 is FNYEAQ in the germline V gene. In nucleotides, the CDR3 is TGTGCCAGCAGCTTGGTGGGTCGGCCATACAATAGCAATCAGCCCCAGCATTTT. This gives the protein CASSLVGRPYNSNQPQHF.

This clonotype was detected a few times. The chain carries TRBV12-3 or TRBV12-4 and TRBJ1-2, with D tentatively TRBD1 (5 bases). V dropped 7 bases and J dropped 1 base, with 19 bases sitting between them. The CDR3 is 16 amino acids. The CDR3 reads CASTPQGNKGNYGYTF. The CDR3 region has the DNA TGTGCCAGCACCCCGCAGGGAAATAAGGGTAACTATGGCTACACCTTC.

The chain joins TRBV4-3 to TRBJ2-5; weak D call: TRBD1 (5 bases). This CDR3 has 14 residues. Germline assignment: CDR1 LGHNA and CDR2 YSLEER. V gave up 1 base and J gave up 1 base, with 7 bases separating them. Here the CDR3 reads CASSQARGQETQYF. Here the CDR3 DNA reads TGCGCCAGCAGCCAAGCTAGGGGCCAAGAGACCCAGTACTTC.

The rearrangement links TRBV6-1 to TRBJ1-6; no definite D call. Trimming pared 5 bases from V and 0 bases from J, leaving 11 bases between. The germline gives CDR1 MNHNS, CDR2 SASEGT. The CDR3 is 16 residues long. CDR3 sequence: CASSTDWSSYNSPLHF. The CDR3 DNA follows: TGTGCCAGCAGTACGGACTGGAGCTCCTATAATTCACCCCTCCACTTT.

This clonotype showed up just a few times. V gene TRBV27 combines with J gene TRBJ1-1; D call uncertain. Germline CDR1 and CDR2: MNHEY and SMNVEV (reference sequence). The germline V and J ends were trimmed by 8 bases and 0 bases, with 10 bases remaining between them. This CDR3 is 13 amino acids long. CDR3 bases: TGTGCCAGCGGCGAGGTTATGAACACTGAAGCTTTCTTT. This encodes CASGEVMNTEAFF.

This clonotype was counted a few times. This chain connects TRBV20-1 to TRBJ2-5, with D unclear. The CDR3 sequence is 11 residues long. CDR1 is DFQATT and CDR2 is SNEGSKA in the germline V gene (reference sequence). The DNA of the CDR3 is TGCAGCTTTAGGGCCCAAGAGACCCAGTACTTC. This translates into CSFRAQETQYF.

This clonotype was picked up a small number of times. The chain employs TRBV11-2 and TRBJ2-5; D might be TRBD1 or TRBD2, each matching 6 bases. The CDR3 sequence is 18 residues long. Germline CDR1 and CDR2: SGHAT and FQNNGV. With 1 base removed from V and 5 bases from J, the gap between germline ends came to 23 bases. The DNA for the CDR3 is TGTGCCAGCAGCTTAGGTTTGGATCGGGGGCCCGGGGAGGAGACCCAGTACTTC. Protein: CASSLGLDRGPGEETQYF. Complete variable domain (other parts from reference TRBV11-2 and TRBJ2-5): EAGVAQSPRYKIIEKRQSVAFWCNPISGHATLYWYQQILGQGPKLLIQFQNNGVVDDSQLPKDRFSAERLKGVDSTLKIQPAKLEDSAVYLCASSLGLDRGPGEETQYFGPGTRLLVL.

The sample holds many counts of this clonotype. The gene calls are TRBV10-3 and TRBJ2-1; 14 nucleotides match TRBD2. The CDR3 covers 15 residues. With 9 bases clipped from V and 5 bases from J, the junction kept 6 bases outside the gene matches. Germline V lookup: CDR1 ENHRY, CDR2 SYGVKD. CDR3: CAIGLAGGTNNEQFF. CDR3 nucleotide sequence: TGTGCCATAGGACTAGCGGGGGGAACGAACAATGAGCAGTTCTTC.

This chain uses TRBV3-1 with TRBJ1-1; no firm D call. The CDR3 covers 15 residues. CDR1 and CDR2 from the germline V gene are LGHDT and YNNKEL (reference sequence). V was clipped by 0 bases and J by 3 bases, with 11 bases between them. CDR3 nucleotide sequence: TGTGCCAGCAGCCAAGATCTAATGAGGCACACTGAAGCTTTCTTT. This encodes CASSQDLMRHTEAFF. Full variable domain (rest looked up from reference TRBV3-1 and TRBJ1-1): DTAVSQTPKYLVTQMGNDKSIKCEQNLGHDTMYWYKQDSKKFLKIMFSYNNKELIINETVPNRFSPKSPDKAHLNLHINSLELGDSAVYFCASSQDLMRHTEAFFGQGTRLTVV.

This clonotype was detected many times. The CDR3 DNA follows: TGCAGCGTTTATGACAGGGGGAACACTGAAGCTTTCTTT. This translates into CSVYDRGNTEAFF. The chain couples TRBV29-1 to TRBJ1-1, with 8 bases matching TRBD1. The V and J ends lost 5 bases and 1 base, in that order; junction bases with no gene match: 3. Germline CDR1 SQVTM, CDR2 ANQGSEA. There are 13 residues in the CDR3.